This T cell receptor (beta chain) was recovered during a study of blood T cells in healthy people across ages. The study's findings and limits: There were more naive CD4+ cells and higher diversity in long-lived donors than in aged donors.

The CDR3 spans 14 residues. Germline CDR1 and CDR2: SGDLS and YYNGEE. V was pared by 3 bases and J by 4 bases, with 2 bases of the junction left unmatched. A second PCR of about 6 to 11 cycles used a sample-barcoded 5' primer and a J-beta primer mix. Individual samples furnished no less than 2.5 million CDR3-containing paired-end reads apiece. TCRdb analysed the 5' RACE reads with MiXCR anew, one entry per CDR3 protein. The repertoire holds 1,500,000 or so distinct CDR3 sequences, roughly 43% seen once, with 4% in the top ten. Each sample provided at least 5.5 micrograms of extracted total RNA. Concerning this clonotype itself: The antigen remains undetermined.

The sequence came from a woman aged 18-35 years in good health. The sample was blood. V is TRBV9 and J is TRBJ2-3; TRBD2 matches at 10 bases. The CDR3 region is CASSASGRSDTQYF. The CDR3 DNA reads as TGTGCCAGCAGCGCTAGCGGGAGATCAGATACGCAGTATTTT. The variable domain in full, with the rest retrieved from reference TRBV9 and TRBJ2-3, is DSGVTQTPKHLITATGQRVTLRCSPRSGDLSVYWYQQSLDQGLQFLIQYYNGEERAKGNILERFSAQQFPDLHSELNLSSLELGDSALYFCASSASGRSDTQYFGPGTRLTVL.